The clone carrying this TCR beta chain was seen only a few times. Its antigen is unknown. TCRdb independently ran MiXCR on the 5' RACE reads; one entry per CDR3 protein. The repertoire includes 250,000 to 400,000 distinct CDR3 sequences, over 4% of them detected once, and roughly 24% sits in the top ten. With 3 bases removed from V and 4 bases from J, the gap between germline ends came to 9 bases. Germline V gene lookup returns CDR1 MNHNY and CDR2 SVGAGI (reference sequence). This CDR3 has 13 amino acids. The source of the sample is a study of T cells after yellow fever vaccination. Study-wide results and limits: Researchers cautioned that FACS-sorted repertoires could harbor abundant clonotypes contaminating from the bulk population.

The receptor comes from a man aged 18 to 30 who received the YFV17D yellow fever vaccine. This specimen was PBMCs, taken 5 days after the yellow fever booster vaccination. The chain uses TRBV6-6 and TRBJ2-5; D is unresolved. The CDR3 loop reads CASSYKVTETQYF. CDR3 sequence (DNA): TGTGCCAGCAGTTATAAAGTGACAGAGACCCAGTACTTC.